Below, one T cell receptor beta chain is given with its context. What it binds is unknown. The source of the sample is a study of OX40 agonist ivuxolimab in advanced cancers. Overall study findings and caveats: What antigens the expanded peripheral T cells recognized was never established.

V lost 5 bases to trimming and J lost 5 bases, with 13 bases between them. There are 13 residues in the CDR3. Germline V gene lookup returns CDR1 SEHNR and CDR2 FQNEAQ (reference sequence). Repertoires were generated with immunoSEQ multiplex PCR, while TCRdb's copy carries only in-frame clones and drops some. Of 65,000 to 85,000 clones detected, 90% to 95% appear once; the ten largest clones hold 6% to 8.5%. The sampling schedule covered blood at baseline, cycle 4 day 1, and cycle 7 day 1. The clonotype was recovered from an adult with an advanced solid tumor such as melanoma, head and neck, liver or kidney cancer. The chain combines TRBV7-9 with TRBJ2-7; D gene unclear. This specimen consisted of CD4+ or CD8+ T cells sorted from blood, obtained in a trial of the OX40 agonist ivuxolimab. CDR3 bases: TGTGCCAGCAGCCCCCCCACGGTTCACGAGCAGTACTTC. As protein: CASSPPTVHEQYF.